This T cell receptor (beta chain) was found in a study of cytomegalovirus exposure and HLA in healthy donors. About this clone: Its cognate antigen is unknown.

The CDR3 length is 17 residues. V gave up 4 bases and J gave up 5 bases, with 23 bases separating them. CDR1 SEHNR and CDR2 FQNEAQ come from the germline V gene (reference sequence). Healthy people donating bone marrow made up the donors. Study observations and caveats: Accurate HLA-A and HLA-B prediction from TCR beta sequences was reported for most subjects. Most TCR sequences showed up rarely, but some public TCRs showed up in many donors.

The PCR ran on 60 Vbeta and 13 Jbeta primers. Data came from immunoSEQ multiplex PCR; TCRdb stores just in-frame clones and leaves some out. The data show around 85,000 clones, with over 65% seen just once and 20% to 25% held by the top ten. The source of this sequence is a man under 40 in good health and CMV-seropositive. This chain joins TRBV7-9 and TRBJ2-5, with D maybe TRBD2 (6 bases). The sequenced material came from PBMCs. Here the CDR3 DNA reads TGTGCCAGCAGCTCAAAACAACCGACTAGTTGGGTGGAGACCCAGTACTTC. This sequence encodes CASSSKQPTSWVETQYF.